This passage covers 15 T cell receptor beta chains from one sample sequenced in a study of blood T cells in healthy people across ages (dated by TCRdb to 2015 to 2017). To prepare the library, 5' RACE was applied. For sequencing, an Illumina HiSeq 2500 was employed. A second about 7 to 12 cycle PCR used a sample-barcoded 5' primer and a J-beta primer mix. The raw public data were reprocessed by TCRdb itself: fastp quality trimming at Q25, MiXCR clonotype calling, in-frame beta chains only. Every distinct CDR3 protein forms one entry, paired with its most common genes and DNA. The sample has 2 million or so distinct CDR3 sequences on record, roughly 52% of them singletons. Roughly 2% of the sample lies in the top ten. The sample was blood. The source of these receptors is a woman aged 35 to 49 in good health.

The rearrangement uses TRBV11-2 and TRBJ2-4; 8 bases align to TRBD1. The J call may be in error: the DNA end matches TRBJ2-7 better. CDR1 is SGHAT, CDR2 FQNNGV, per germline. The CDR3 contains 14 residues. The CDR3 here is CASSGTGVSYEQYF. In DNA, the CDR3 is TGTGCCAGCAGTGGGACAGGTGTCTCCTACGAGCAGTACTTC.

V is TRBV27 and J is TRBJ1-6; D is undetermined. The CDR3 spans 18 residues. Germline CDR1 MNHEY, CDR2 SMNVEV (reference sequence). With 7 bases removed from V and 0 bases from J, the gap between germline ends came to 19 bases. In DNA, the CDR3 is TGTGCCAGCAAACCCCTGTCAGTGGGAAACTCCTATAATTCACCCCTCCACTTT. Protein: CASKPLSVGNSYNSPLHF.

CDR3 residues: CATSDLDGQETQYF. The DNA for the CDR3 is TGTGCCACCAGTGATTTGGACGGGCAAGAGACCCAGTACTTC. The chain links TRBV24-1 to TRBJ2-5; the D is unclear. V dropped 0 bases and J dropped 2 bases, with 6 bases sitting between them. CDR3 size: 14 residues. The V gene's germline CDR1 is KGHDR and CDR2 SFDVKD.

This rearrangement joins TRBV12-3 or TRBV12-4 to TRBJ1-2; TRBD1 agrees at 9 bases. The CDR3 length is 17 residues. V dropped 6 bases and J dropped 3; count of bases not matched to a gene: 14. The chain's CDR3 is CASSRGQGYPTHYGYTF. The CDR3 DNA is TGTGCCAGCAGCCGCGGACAGGGGTACCCGACCCACTATGGCTACACCTTC.

Notes on this clonotype: A much larger clone sits a single nucleotide away, making a read error possible. The CDR3 DNA reads as TGTGCCAGCAGCCTAGGGGGGAGAAAAGATACGCAGTATTTT. Protein sequence: CASSLGGRKDTQYF. This chain joins TRBV12-3 or TRBV12-4 and TRBJ2-3, with D possibly called TRBD1 or TRBD2 (6 bases each). V lost 6 bases to trimming and J lost 5 bases, with 15 bases between them. The CDR3 runs to 14 residues.

A single count supports this clonotype. This sequence joins TRBV19 and TRBJ1-5; D gene uncertain. CDR1 and CDR2 (germline): LNHDA, SQIVND (reference sequence). The CDR3 is made up of 15 amino acids. Trimming took off 5 bases at V and 3 bases at J, with 14 bases between the two ends. The CDR3 region is CASSDTPVPNQPQHF. The DNA for the CDR3 is TGTGCCAGTAGTGATACCCCAGTTCCCAATCAGCCCCAGCATTTT.

The J gene is TRBJ2-3, the V gene TRBV4-2; perhaps D is TRBD1 or TRBD2 (6 bases each). V lost 0 bases and J 0 bases, leaving 13 bases between the germline ends. The germline V gene has CDR1 LGHNA and CDR2 YNFKEQ. This CDR3 comprises 17 residues. The CDR3 reads CASSQDLWGASTDTQYF. CDR3 nucleotide sequence: TGTGCCAGCAGCCAAGATCTGTGGGGGGCTAGCACAGATACGCAGTATTTT.

This clonotype was found a few times. J is TRBJ2-5 and V is TRBV24-1; TRBD1 matches 8 bases. Germline assignment: CDR1 KGHDR and CDR2 SFDVKD. This CDR3 is 16 amino acids long. Trimming removed 3 bases from V and 4 bases from J; junction bases left unmatched: 9. CDR3 DNA: TGTGCCACCAGTGATGCCCAGACAGGGGTGCGAGAGACCCAGTACTTC. It codes for CATSDAQTGVRETQYF.

This chain uses TRBV5-1 with TRBJ1-5; perhaps TRBD1 as D (6 bases). Germline CDR1 SGHRS, CDR2 YFSETQ. This CDR3 is 15 amino acids long. Trimming removed 4 bases from V and 5 bases from J, with 16 bases in between. DNA for the CDR3: TGCGCCAGCAGCCCCTCGGGGGCGCGCGATCAGCCCCAGCATTTT. Translation gives CASSPSGARDQPQHF.

V usage is TRBV7-9 and J usage is TRBJ2-7, with D maybe TRBD1 (6 bases). In germline, CDR1 is SEHNR, CDR2 FQNEAQ (reference sequence). The CDR3 extends over 14 amino acids. The ends were cut back, 4 bases at V and 2 bases at J, with 12 bases in the middle. The chain's CDR3 is CASSSTDRPYEQYF. Written as DNA, the CDR3 is TGTGCCAGCAGCTCGACCGACAGGCCCTACGAGCAGTACTTC.

This clonotype has more than one count but fewer than ten. The V gene is TRBV24-1, the J gene TRBJ2-5, with D possibly TRBD1 on 7 matching bases. V lost 5 bases, J lost 2 bases, and 11 bases lay in between. This CDR3 has 14 amino acids. Per the germline V gene, CDR1 is KGHDR and CDR2 is SFDVKD. CDR3: CATSGAGQQETQYF. The CDR3 DNA sequence: TGTGCCACCAGTGGGGCGGGACAGCAAGAGACCCAGTACTTC.

A note on this clonotype: This could be a read error, since a much larger clone is one nucleotide away. V gene TRBV29-1 combines with J gene TRBJ2-4; 8 bases line up with TRBD2. J was trimmed by 6 bases and V by 3 bases; bases with no gene match: 7. CDR1 is SQVTM, CDR2 ANQGSEA, per germline. The CDR3 covers 14 residues. In nucleotides, the CDR3 is TGCAGCGTTGATACGGGGGGGGCTGGAAACATTCAGTACTTC. It codes for CSVDTGGAGNIQYF. The variable domain in full, with the rest retrieved from reference TRBV29-1 and TRBJ2-4, is SAVISQKPSRDICQRGTSLTIQCQVDSQVTMMFWYRQQPGQSLTLIATANQGSEATYESGFVIDKFPISRPNLTFSTLTVSNMSPEDSSIYLCSVDTGGAGNIQYFGAGTRLSVL.

The chain is built from TRBV14 and TRBJ2-7; tentatively, D is TRBD1 or TRBD2 (5 bases each). Germline V gives CDR1 SGHDN, CDR2 FVKESK. Deletions cut 5 bases from V and 2 bases from J, with 16 bases between. This CDR3 spans 15 amino acids. This CDR3 is CASSVEGWGPYEQYF. CDR3 sequence (DNA): TGTGCCAGCAGCGTCGAGGGCTGGGGACCCTACGAGCAGTACTTC.

A few counts support this clonotype. The chain has TRBV28 and TRBJ2-4; D remains ambiguous. The CDR3 has 13 amino acids. Germline loops: CDR1 MDHEN, CDR2 SYDVKM. V was trimmed by 10 bases and J by 2 bases, leaving 12 bases between them. CDR3 loop: CATLGFPKNIQYF. The DNA of the CDR3 is TGTGCCACCTTAGGGTTCCCCAAAAACATTCAGTACTTC.

This clonotype appeared once. The gene calls are TRBV20-1 and TRBJ2-5; D is ambiguous. The J call is in doubt because the DNA end fits TRBJ2-7 better. Germline CDR1 reads DFQATT; CDR2 reads SNEGSKA (reference sequence). The length of the CDR3 is 12 residues. CDR3 in DNA: TGCAGTGCCCCTGGGGTTCGCTACGAGCAGTACTTC. It encodes CSAPGVRYEQYF.